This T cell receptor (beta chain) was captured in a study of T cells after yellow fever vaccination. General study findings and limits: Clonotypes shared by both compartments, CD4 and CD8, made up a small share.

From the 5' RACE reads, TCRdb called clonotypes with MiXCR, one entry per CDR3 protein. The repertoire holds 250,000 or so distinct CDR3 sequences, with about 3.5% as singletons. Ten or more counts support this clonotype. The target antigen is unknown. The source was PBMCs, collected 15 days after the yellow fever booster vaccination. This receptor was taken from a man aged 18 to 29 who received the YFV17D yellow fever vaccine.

The CDR3 is CASRGEASFAETQYF. The CDR3 coding sequence is TGTGCCAGCAGGGGCGAAGCGAGTTTTGCTGAGACCCAGTACTTC. This sequence joins TRBV28 and TRBJ2-5; D not certain. CDR1 is MDHEN, CDR2 SYDVKM, per germline. The ends were cut back, 6 bases at V and 5 bases at J, with 19 bases in the middle. The CDR3 has 15 residues.